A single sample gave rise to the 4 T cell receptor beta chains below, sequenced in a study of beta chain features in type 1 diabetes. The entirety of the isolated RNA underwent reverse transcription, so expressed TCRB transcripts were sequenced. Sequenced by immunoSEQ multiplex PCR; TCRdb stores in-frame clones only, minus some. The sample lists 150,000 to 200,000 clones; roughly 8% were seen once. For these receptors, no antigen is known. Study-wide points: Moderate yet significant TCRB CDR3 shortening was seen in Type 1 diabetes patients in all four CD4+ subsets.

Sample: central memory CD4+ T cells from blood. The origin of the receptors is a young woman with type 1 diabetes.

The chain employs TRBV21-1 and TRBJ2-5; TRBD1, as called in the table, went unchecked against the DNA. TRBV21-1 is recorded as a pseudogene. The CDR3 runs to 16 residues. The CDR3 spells CASSNWDRGGQETQYF. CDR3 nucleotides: TGTGCCAGCAGCAATTGGGACAGGGGTGGCCAAGAGACCCAGTACTTC.

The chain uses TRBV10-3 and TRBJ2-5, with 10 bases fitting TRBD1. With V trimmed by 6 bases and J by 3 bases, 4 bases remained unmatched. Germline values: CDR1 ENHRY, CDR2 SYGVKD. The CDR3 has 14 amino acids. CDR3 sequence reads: CAIRRDRGEETQYF. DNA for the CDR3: TGTGCCATCAGACGGGACAGGGGTGAAGAGACCCAGTACTTC.

The CDR3, as DNA: TGTGCCAGCAGACAGGGGGTCCCCTCCTACGAGCAGTACTTC. Its protein product is CASRQGVPSYEQYF. The genes are TRBV28 and TRBJ2-7; 8 bases are shared with TRBD1. Germline V lookup: CDR1 MDHEN, CDR2 SYDVKM. The V and J ends lost 6 bases and 0 bases, in that order; junction bases with no gene match: 4. The CDR3 loop spans 14 amino acids.

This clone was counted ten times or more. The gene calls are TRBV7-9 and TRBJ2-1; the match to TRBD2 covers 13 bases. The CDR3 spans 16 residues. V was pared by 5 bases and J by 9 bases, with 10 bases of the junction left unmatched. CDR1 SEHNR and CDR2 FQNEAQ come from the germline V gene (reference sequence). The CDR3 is CASSRALLAGGVEQFF. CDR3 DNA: TGTGCCAGCAGCCGAGCCCTACTAGCGGGAGGGGTTGAGCAGTTCTTC.